The 11 T cell receptor beta chains given below trace back to one sample, sequenced in a study of blood T cell repertoires in COVID-19. The data were produced by immunoSEQ multiplex PCR, yet TCRdb's version contains in-frame clones alone and is incomplete. This repertoire shows some 75,000 clones, approximately 86% found once; its top ten account for 6% to 6.5%. The sequencing input was peripheral blood. All receptors derive from a man older than 75 with COVID-19, enrolled during active disease.

V is TRBV7-2 and J is TRBJ2-3, with TRBD2 matching 8 bases. The CDR3 totals 15 residues. V gave up 5 bases and J gave up 6 bases; unmatched junction bases: 10. CDR1 SGHTA and CDR2 FQGNSA come from the germline V gene. In nucleotides, the CDR3 is TGTGCCAGCAGCCCAGCGGGACTAGTAACCGATACGCAGTATTTT. It specifies CASSPAGLVTDTQYF.

This chain joins TRBV6-6 and TRBJ1-2; no firm D call. Germline assignment: CDR1 MNHNY and CDR2 SVGAGI (reference sequence). Trimming took 5 bases from V and 4 from J, leaving 11 bases between them. CDR3 size: 13 residues. CDR3 residues: CASSPPGFYGYTF. Here the CDR3 DNA reads TGTGCCAGCAGTCCGCCAGGTTTCTATGGCTACACCTTC.

The rearrangement uses TRBV7-9 and TRBJ1-5; 7 bases are a match to TRBD1. The junction had 5 bases not matched to a gene; V was cut back by 4 bases and J by 2 bases. Germline V gene sequence: CDR1 SEHNR, CDR2 FQNEAQ (reference sequence). CDR3 length equals 15 residues. CDR3 coding DNA: TGTGCCAGCAGCTCCCAGGGGGAGGGCAATCAGCCCCAGCATTTT. Translation: CASSSQGEGNQPQHF.

The chain joins TRBV5-1 to TRBJ1-1, with no clear D. The V gene's germline CDR1 is SGHRS and CDR2 YFSETQ. V lost 0 bases, J lost 5 bases, and 11 bases lay in between. CDR3 length equals 14 residues. This CDR3 reads CASSLGLEGTEAFF. CDR3 nucleotide sequence: TGCGCCAGCAGCTTGGGACTGGAGGGAACTGAAGCTTTCTTT. Supplemented by reference TRBV5-1 and TRBJ1-1, the full variable domain reads KAGVTQTPRYLIKTRGQQVTLSCSPISGHRSVSWYQQTPGQGLQFLFEYFSETQRNKGNFPGRFSGRQFSNSRSEMNVSTLELGDSALYLCASSLGLEGTEAFFGQGTRLTVV.

V usage is TRBV7-8 and J usage is TRBJ2-1; tentative D call: TRBD1 (6 bases). V was clipped by 4 bases and J by 6 bases, with 13 bases between them. This CDR3 is 14 amino acids long. Germline CDR1 SGHVS, CDR2 FQNEAQ. The CDR3 sequence is CASSSQGIGNEQFF. The CDR3 DNA is TGTGCCAGCAGCTCCCAGGGGATTGGCAATGAGCAGTTCTTC.

The chain uses TRBV2 and TRBJ1-4; 7 nucleotides line up with TRBD1. Germline V gene data show CDR1 as SNHLY and CDR2 as FYNNEI. V dropped 8 bases and J dropped 6; count of bases not matched to a gene: 9. The CDR3 length is 14 residues. The CDR3 bases are TGTGCCAGCCGAAACAGAGACAGGGATGAAAAACTGTTTTTT. As protein: CASRNRDRDEKLFF. Full variable domain (rest looked up from reference TRBV2 and TRBJ1-4): EPEVTQTPSHQVTQMGQEVILRCVPISNHLYFYWYRQILGQKVEFLVSFYNNEISEKSEIFDDQFSVERPDGSNFTLKIRSTKLEDSAMYFCASRNRDRDEKLFFGSGTQLSVL.

The rearrangement links TRBV19 to TRBJ1-1; D ambiguous. CDR1 and CDR2 from the germline V gene are LNHDA and SQIVND (reference sequence). V was clipped by 4 bases and J by 2 bases, with 20 bases between them. The CDR3 covers 17 residues. The CDR3 loop is CASSTVPVGRLNTEAFF. CDR3 DNA sequence: TGTGCCAGTAGTACTGTCCCGGTGGGCAGGCTAAACACTGAAGCTTTCTTT.

The rearrangement joins TRBV11-3 to TRBJ2-2, with 10 bases that match TRBD1. CDR1 and CDR2 (germline): SGHNT, YENEEA. Unmatched junction bases numbered 7, after V lost 5 bases and J lost 4 bases. This CDR3 comprises 16 residues. DNA for the CDR3: TGTGCCAGCAGCCCCCGACAGGGGGCTGGCACCGGGGAGCTGTTTTTT. The encoded protein is CASSPRQGAGTGELFF.

The chain carries TRBV5-1 and TRBJ2-3; 9 nucleotides agree with TRBD2. The J segment lost 0 bases and the V segment lost 3 bases, leaving 5 bases of the junction unmatched. The CDR3 is 16 residues long. CDR1 is SGHRS, CDR2 YFSETQ, per germline. CDR3 coding DNA: TGCGCCAGCAGCTCCTCGCGGGGGGGCAGCACAGATACGCAGTATTTT. Amino acids: CASSSSRGGSTDTQYF.

This chain links TRBV3-1 (or the pseudogene TRBV3-2) with TRBJ2-5; TRBD2 might be the D (6 bases). Germline V gene lookup returns CDR1 LGHDT and CDR2 YNNKEL (reference sequence). V was clipped by 3 bases and J by 5 bases, with 13 bases between them. This CDR3 spans 14 amino acids. The CDR3 nucleotides read TGTGCCAGCAGCCACTCTAGCGAGACGGAGACCCAGTACTTC. Protein sequence: CASSHSSETETQYF.

The CDR3 nucleotides read TGCAGTGCTTGGGGAGTGGCTGAAGCTTTCTTT. Amino acid sequence: CSAWGVAEAFF. V usage is TRBV20-1 and J usage is TRBJ1-1; D gene ambiguous. Germline CDR1 is DFQATT and CDR2 is SNEGSKA (reference sequence). This CDR3 spans 11 amino acids. The ends were cut back, 5 bases at V and 6 bases at J, with 10 bases in the middle.